The subject of this entry is one TCR beta chain. This clonotype has a count of ten or more. The antigen this receptor binds is unknown. Qualities for individual bases were not recorded, and no much larger clone is one base off. The protocol used for the library was 5' RACE. The instrument was an Illumina HiSeq 2500. A second PCR of about 6 to 12 cycles was run with a J-beta primer mix and a sample-barcoded 5' primer. Each TCR beta cDNA molecule received a unique molecular identifier from a template-switch 5' adaptor carrying 12 random nucleotides. Each sample yielded at least 2.5 million CDR3-containing paired-end reads. The Mint cDNA synthesis kit, primed by a TRBC-specific oligonucleotide, was used to synthesize first-strand cDNA from all RNA. After uracil-DNA glycosylase treatment, a first 18-cycle PCR used universal primers M1SS and BC2_uni_R on all cDNA. The study's processing was this. Normalization of each sample was performed by random selection of 1 million high-quality reads, each carrying a distinct molecular identifier. Instead of being binned into consensus sequences, reads that shared molecular identifiers were thrown out. MiTCR, run with a Q25 quality threshold and the strictest error-elimination algorithm, handled CDR3 identification, clonotype clustering and error correction. A nonparametric unseen species model with Euler transformation was used to estimate lower-bound total TCR beta diversity. TCRdb reworked the public reads: Q25 trimming with fastp, MiXCR clone assembly, productive beta chains retained. Entries are consolidated by CDR3 protein sequence, retaining the most common genes and DNA. These V and J calls rely on TCRdb rather than the paper's analysis. Present in this sample are 850,000 to 950,000 distinct CDR3 sequences, about 30% of which were seen just once. 15% to 20% of the sample is taken by the ten largest.

Systemically healthy Caucasian individuals from Russia, around 38 in total and aged roughly 6 to 90 years, were included as donors. Around 9.7 milliliters of peripheral blood were collected from each donor into EDTA-treated Vacutainer tubes. Ficoll-Paque density-gradient centrifugation was used to isolate PBMCs, with at least 6 million obtained per sample. Trizol reagent was used to extract total RNA from PBMCs, with at least 6 micrograms per sample. For every donor, flow cytometry on a PBMC aliquot measured the percentage of naive CD45RAhigh/CD27high T cells. The record originates from a study of blood T cells in healthy people across ages (dated by TCRdb to the mid-2010s). Regarding the research as a whole: In model experiments, template switching captured about one uniquely barcoded TCR beta cDNA molecule for every two T cells. Age-related changes in TCR beta repertoire diversity were measured in the study by deep sequencing normalized with unique cDNA molecular identifiers. Four age groups were formed from the donors: young (average approximately 15 years), middle-aged (roughly 38), aged (about 62) and long-lived (less than 85). To avoid experimental bias, donors of different ages were spread randomly across the sequencing lanes. The study analyzed two additional independent replicas of 1 million unique cDNA reads from the same blood draw for two donors, one aged 18 to 29 and one aged 80 or older.

Beyond this particular receptor, the publication reports: Compared with the aged group, more naive CD4+ T cells, fewer expanded clones and increased TCR diversity were shown by the long-lived group, suggesting age selection. The percentage of naive T cells measured by flow cytometry correlated strongly with observed TCR beta diversity. Total diversity estimates from one million sequenced T cells were considered lower bounds and underestimates. Conclusive comparison of naive and antigen-experienced compartments was prevented by the profiling of bulk unsorted PBMCs. Because donor CMV infection status was unknown, age-related changes in expanded clonotypes were potentially confounded. As age increased, observed TCR beta diversity per million T cells dropped in a roughly linear way, and a significant reduction was already evident by age around 41.

CDR1 and CDR2, looked up from the germline V gene, are SNHLY and FYNNEI. V loses 1 base at its end and J loses 1 base; junction bases beyond the gene matches: 10. CDR3 length: 18 amino acids, cysteine to phenylalanine. The DNA shown is the 54-base CDR3, in frame from base 1. Sequencing was carried out using blood. This chain joins TRBV2 to TRBJ2-5, with 9 junctional bases fitting TRBD2. The receptor was derived from a woman aged 80 or over in good health. The DNA is TGTGCCAGCAGTGAAGAGGGAAGGGGGCGGGGGGGCCAAGAGACCCAGTACTTC. The translation is CASSEEGRGRGGQETQYF.